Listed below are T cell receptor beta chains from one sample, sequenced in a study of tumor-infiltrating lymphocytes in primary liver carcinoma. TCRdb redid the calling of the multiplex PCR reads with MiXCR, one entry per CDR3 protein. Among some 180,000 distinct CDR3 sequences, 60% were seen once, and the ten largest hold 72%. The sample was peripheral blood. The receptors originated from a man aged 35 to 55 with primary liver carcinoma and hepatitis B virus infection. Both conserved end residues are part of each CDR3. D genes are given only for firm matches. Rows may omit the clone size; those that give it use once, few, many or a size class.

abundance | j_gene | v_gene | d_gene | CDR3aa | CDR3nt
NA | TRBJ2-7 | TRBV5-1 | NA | CASSSETGLSYEQYF | TGCGCCAGCAGCTCGGAAACAGGGCTCTCCTACGAGCAGTACTTC
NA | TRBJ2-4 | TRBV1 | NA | CTSSQRDSKNIQYF | TGCACCAGCAGCCAAAGGGACAGTAAAAACATTCAGTACTTC
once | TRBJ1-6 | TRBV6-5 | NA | CASSYLVGKSPLHF | TGTGCCAGCAGTTACTTGGTAGGAAAGTCACCCCTCCACTTT
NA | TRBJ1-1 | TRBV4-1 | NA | CASSQGHSPGGTEAFF | TGCGCCAGCAGCCAAGGCCATTCGCCGGGGGGCACTGAAGCTTTCTTT
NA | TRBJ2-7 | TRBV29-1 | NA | CSVEVSDYEQHF | TGCAGCGTTGAAGTCTCGGACTACGAGCAGCACTTC
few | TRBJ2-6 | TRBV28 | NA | CASTRESISGANVLTF | TGTGCCAGCACTCGGGAATCGATATCTGGGGCCAACGTCCTGACTTTC
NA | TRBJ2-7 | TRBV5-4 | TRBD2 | CASSLRAGTSGSEQYF | TGTGCCAGCAGCTTGAGGGCCGGGACTAGTGGCTCGGAGCAGTACTTC
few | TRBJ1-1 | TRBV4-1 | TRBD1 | CASSQATGKNTEAFF | TGCGCCAGCAGCCAAGCGACAGGGAAGAACACTGAAGCTTTCTTT
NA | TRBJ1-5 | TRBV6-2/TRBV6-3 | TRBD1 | CASAGTGNQPQHF | TGTGCCAGCGCTGGGACAGGCAATCAGCCCCAGCATTTT
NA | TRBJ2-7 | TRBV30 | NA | CAWSGPMGYEQYF | TGTGCCTGGAGTGGGCCGATGGGGTACGAGCAGTACTTC
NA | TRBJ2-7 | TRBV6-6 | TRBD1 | CASSYQGGTGEGEQYF | TGTGCCAGCAGTTATCAGGGGGGGACAGGGGAAGGCGAGCAGTACTTC
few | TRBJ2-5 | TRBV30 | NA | CAWWDRRGGETQYF | TGTGCCTGGTGGGATAGGAGAGGGGGAGAGACCCAGTACTTC
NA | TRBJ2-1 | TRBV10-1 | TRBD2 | CASSESGRRNEQFF | TGCGCCAGCAGTGAGAGCGGGAGAAGGAATGAGCAGTTCTTC
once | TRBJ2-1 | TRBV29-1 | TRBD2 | CSVGEPFEMGGPNEQFF | TGCAGCGTTGGAGAGCCCTTCGAAATGGGAGGGCCAAATGAGCAGTTCTTC
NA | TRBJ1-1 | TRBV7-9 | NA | CASSLNLPNTEAFF | TGTGCCAGCAGCTTGAACTTACCAAACACTGAAGCTTTCTTT
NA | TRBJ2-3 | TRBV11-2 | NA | CASTHRADTQYF | TGTGCCAGCACCCACAGAGCAGATACGCAGTATTTT
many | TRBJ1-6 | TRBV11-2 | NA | CASSLTGQGNSPLHF | TGTGCCAGCAGCTTAACTGGGCAGGGGAATTCACCCCTCCACTTT
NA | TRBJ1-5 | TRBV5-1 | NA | CASSLIAGSDQPQHF | TGCGCCAGCAGCTTGATAGCAGGGAGCGATCAGCCCCAGCATTTT
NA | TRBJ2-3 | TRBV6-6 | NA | CTSSYPLGAASTDTQYF | TGTACCAGCAGTTACCCCCTGGGAGCAGCCAGCACAGATACGCAGTATTTT
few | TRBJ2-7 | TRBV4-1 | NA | CASSQKPGPTNYEQYF | TGCGCCAGCAGCCAGAAACCGGGACCGACAAACTACGAGCAGTACTTC
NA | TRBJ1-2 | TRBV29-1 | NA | CSFAGGRGYGYTF | TGCAGCTTTGCGGGAGGGAGAGGGTATGGCTACACCTTC
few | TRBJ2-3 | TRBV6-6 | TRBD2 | CASRTSGIDTQYF | TGTGCCAGCAGGACTAGCGGTATAGATACGCAGTATTTT
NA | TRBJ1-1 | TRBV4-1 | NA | CDSSQSVNTEAFF | TGCGACAGCAGCCAATCGGTGAACACAGAAGCTTTCTTT
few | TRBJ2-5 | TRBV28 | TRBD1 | CASSPGGNGQETQYF | TGTGCCAGCAGCCCAGGGGGCAACGGACAAGAGACCCAGTACTTC
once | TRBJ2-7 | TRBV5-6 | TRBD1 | CASSFRDRAPYEQYF | TGTGCCAGCAGCTTCCGGGACAGGGCTCCCTACGAGCAGTACTTC
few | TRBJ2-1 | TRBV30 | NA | CAWSVGVREDEQFF | TGTGCCTGGAGTGTAGGCGTGAGGGAGGATGAGCAGTTCTTC
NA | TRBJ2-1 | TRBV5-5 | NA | CASSTRGSYNEQFF | TGTGCCAGCAGCACCCGGGGCTCCTACAATGAGCAGTTCTTC
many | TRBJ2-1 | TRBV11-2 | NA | CASNDRSPEQFF | TGTGCCAGCAATGACAGGTCCCCTGAGCAGTTCTTC
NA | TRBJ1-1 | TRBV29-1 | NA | CSAISQNLNTETFF | TGCAGCGCCATTTCGCAGAACCTGAACACTGAAACTTTCTTT
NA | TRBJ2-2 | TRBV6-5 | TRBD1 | CASSRPGQVDTRELFF | TGTGCCAGCAGTAGACCGGGACAGGTAGACACCAGGGAGCTGTTTTTT
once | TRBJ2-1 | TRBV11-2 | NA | CANSLGSPGGGEFF | TGTGCCAACAGCTTAGGGAGCCCTGGCGGCGGGGAGTTCTTC
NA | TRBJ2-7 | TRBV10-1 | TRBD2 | CASATPGLAEFEQYF | TGCGCCAGTGCGACCCCGGGACTAGCAGAGTTCGAGCAGTACTTC
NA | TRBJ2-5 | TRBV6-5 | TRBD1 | CASGRTGGETQYF | TGTGCCAGCGGCCGGACAGGGGGAGAGACCCAGTACTTC
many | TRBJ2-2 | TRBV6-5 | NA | CASSYGWTGELFF | TGTGCCAGCAGTTACGGGTGGACCGGGGAGCTGTTTTTT
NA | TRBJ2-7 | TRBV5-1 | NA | CASSRSTLLVGEQYF | TGCGCCAGTAGCCGCTCGACCCTACTGGTGGGCGAGCAGTACTTC